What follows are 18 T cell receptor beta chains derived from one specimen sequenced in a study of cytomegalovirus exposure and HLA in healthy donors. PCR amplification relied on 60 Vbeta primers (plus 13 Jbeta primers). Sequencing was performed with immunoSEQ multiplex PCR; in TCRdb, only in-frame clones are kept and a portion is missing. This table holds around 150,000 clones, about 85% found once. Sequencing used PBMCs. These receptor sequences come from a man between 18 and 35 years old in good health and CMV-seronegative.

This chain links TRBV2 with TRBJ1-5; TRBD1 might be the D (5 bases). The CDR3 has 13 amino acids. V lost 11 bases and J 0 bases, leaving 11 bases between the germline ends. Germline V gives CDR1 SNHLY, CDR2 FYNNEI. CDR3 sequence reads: CASGADSNQPQHF. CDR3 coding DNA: TGTGCCTCTGGGGCAGATAGCAATCAGCCCCAGCATTTT. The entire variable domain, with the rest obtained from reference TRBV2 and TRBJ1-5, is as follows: EPEVTQTPSHQVTQMGQEVILRCVPISNHLYFYWYRQILGQKVEFLVSFYNNEISEKSEIFDDQFSVERPDGSNFTLKIRSTKLEDSAMYFCASGADSNQPQHFGDGTRLSIL.

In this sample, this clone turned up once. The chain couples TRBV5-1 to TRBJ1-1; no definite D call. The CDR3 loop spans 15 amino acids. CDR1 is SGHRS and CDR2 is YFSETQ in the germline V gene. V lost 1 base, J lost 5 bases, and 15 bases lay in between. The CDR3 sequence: CASSLTSLSETEAFF. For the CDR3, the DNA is TGCGCCAGCAGCTTGACCTCATTGAGTGAGACTGAAGCTTTCTTT.

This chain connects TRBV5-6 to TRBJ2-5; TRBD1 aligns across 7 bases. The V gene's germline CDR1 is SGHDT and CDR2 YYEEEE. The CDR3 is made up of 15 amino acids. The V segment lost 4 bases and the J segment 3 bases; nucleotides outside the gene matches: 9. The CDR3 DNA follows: TGTGCCAGCAGCCTAGGACAGGTCCGGGAAGAGACCCAGTACTTC. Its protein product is CASSLGQVREETQYF.

The CDR3 loop reads CATSRELPGQSYNEQFF. CDR3 bases: TGTGCCACCAGCAGAGAATTGCCGGGACAGTCCTACAATGAGCAGTTCTTC. The chain employs TRBV15 and TRBJ2-1, with TRBD1 matching over 7 bases. The V and J ends lost 0 bases and 1 base, in that order; junction bases with no gene match: 6. The CDR3 runs 17 residues. Germline values: CDR1 LNHNV, CDR2 YYDKDF (reference sequence).

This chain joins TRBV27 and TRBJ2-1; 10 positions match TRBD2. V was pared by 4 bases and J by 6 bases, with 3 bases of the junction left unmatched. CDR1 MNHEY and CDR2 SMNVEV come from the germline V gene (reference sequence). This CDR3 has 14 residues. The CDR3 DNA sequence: TGTGCCAGCAGTTGGGGACTAGCGTTCAATGAGCAGTTCTTC. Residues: CASSWGLAFNEQFF.

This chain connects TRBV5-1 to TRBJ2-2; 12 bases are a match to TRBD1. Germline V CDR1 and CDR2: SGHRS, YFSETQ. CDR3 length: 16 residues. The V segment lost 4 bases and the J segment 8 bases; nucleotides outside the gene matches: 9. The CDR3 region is CASSPPGQGASGELFF. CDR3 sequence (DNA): TGCGCCAGCAGCCCACCGGGACAGGGGGCGTCTGGGGAGCTGTTTTTT.

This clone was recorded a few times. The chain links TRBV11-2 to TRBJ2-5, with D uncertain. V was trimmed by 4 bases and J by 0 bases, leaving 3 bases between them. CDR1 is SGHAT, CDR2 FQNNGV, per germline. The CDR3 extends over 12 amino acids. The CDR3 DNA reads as TGTGCCAGCAGCTCCTACCAAGAGACCCAGTACTTC. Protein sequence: CASSSYQETQYF.

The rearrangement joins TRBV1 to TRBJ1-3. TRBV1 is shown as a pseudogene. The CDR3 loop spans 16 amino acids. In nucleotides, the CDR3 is TGCACCAGCAGCCAAGAAGCGGCGGAATCTGGAAACACCATATATTTT. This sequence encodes CTSSQEAAESGNTIYF.

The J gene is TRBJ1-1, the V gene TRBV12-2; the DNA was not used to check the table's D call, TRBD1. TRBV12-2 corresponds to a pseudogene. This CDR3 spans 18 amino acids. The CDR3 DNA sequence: TGTGCAAGTCGCTTAGCGCGGATTAGGGGACAGGGAGGAACTGAAGCTTTCTTT. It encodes CASRLARIRGQGGTEAFF.

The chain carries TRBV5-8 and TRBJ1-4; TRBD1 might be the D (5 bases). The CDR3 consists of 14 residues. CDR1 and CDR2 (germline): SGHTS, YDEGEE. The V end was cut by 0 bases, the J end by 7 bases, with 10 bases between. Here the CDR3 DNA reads TGTGCCAGCAGCTTGGTGGGCAGGGTTGAAAAACTGTTTTTT. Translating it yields CASSLVGRVEKLFF.

In DNA form, the CDR3 reads TGCGCCAGCAGCTCACTCGGGGTACCGGGCACAGATACGCAGTATTTT. Encoded protein: CASSSLGVPGTDTQYF. This chain joins TRBV4-1 and TRBJ2-3, with D possibly matching TRBD2 (5 bases). The germline V gene has CDR1 MGHRA and CDR2 YSYEKL. The CDR3 loop spans 16 amino acids. V gave up 5 bases and J gave up 1 base, with 16 bases separating them.

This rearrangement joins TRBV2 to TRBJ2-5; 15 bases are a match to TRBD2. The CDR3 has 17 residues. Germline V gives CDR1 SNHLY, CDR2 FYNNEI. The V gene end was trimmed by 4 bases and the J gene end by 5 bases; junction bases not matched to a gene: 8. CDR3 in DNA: TGTGCCAGCAGTGGGACTAGCGGGGGGGCCAGTAGGGAGACCCAGTACTTC. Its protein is CASSGTSGGASRETQYF.

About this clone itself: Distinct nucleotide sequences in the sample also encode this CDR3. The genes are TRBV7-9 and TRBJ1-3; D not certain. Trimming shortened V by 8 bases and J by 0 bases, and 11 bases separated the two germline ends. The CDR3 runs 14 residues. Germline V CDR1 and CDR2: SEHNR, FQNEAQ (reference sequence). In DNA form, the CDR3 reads TGTGCCAGCCCCAGCGAGGGCTCTGGAAACACCATATATTTT. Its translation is CASPSEGSGNTIYF. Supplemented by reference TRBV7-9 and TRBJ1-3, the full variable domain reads DTGVSQNPRHKITKRGQNVTFRCDPISEHNRLYWYRQTLGQGPEFLTYFQNEAQLEKSRLLSDRFSAERPKGSFSTLEIQRTEQGDSAMYLCASPSEGSGNTIYFGEGSWLTVV.

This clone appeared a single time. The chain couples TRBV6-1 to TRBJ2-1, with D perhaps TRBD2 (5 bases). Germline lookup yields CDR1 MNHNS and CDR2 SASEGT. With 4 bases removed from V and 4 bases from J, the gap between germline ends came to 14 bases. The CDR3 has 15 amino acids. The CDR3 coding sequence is TGTGCCAGCAGTGCCCCGGGGAGTCATTACAATGAGCAGTTCTTC. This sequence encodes CASSAPGSHYNEQFF.

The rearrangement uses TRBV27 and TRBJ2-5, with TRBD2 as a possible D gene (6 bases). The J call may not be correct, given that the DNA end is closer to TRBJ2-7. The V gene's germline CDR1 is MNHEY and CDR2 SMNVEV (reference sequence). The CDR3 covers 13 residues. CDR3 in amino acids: CASSSGEVYEQYF. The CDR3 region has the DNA TGTGCCAGCAGTTCGGGGGAGGTTTACGAGCAGTACTTC.

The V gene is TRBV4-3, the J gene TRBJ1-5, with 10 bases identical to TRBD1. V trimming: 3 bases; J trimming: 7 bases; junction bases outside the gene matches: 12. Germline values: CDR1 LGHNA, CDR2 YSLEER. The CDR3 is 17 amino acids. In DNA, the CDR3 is TGCGCCAGCAGCCACAGGCCGGGACAGGGGCGGGAGCAGCCCCAGCATTTT. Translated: CASSHRPGQGREQPQHF.

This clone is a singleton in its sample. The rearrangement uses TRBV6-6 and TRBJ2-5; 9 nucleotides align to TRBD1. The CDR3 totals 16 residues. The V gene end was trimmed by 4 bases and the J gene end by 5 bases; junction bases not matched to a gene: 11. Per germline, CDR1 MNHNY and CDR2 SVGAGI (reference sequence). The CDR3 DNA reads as TGTGCCAGCAGTTTGGGGACAGGGAATATAGGGGAGACCCAGTACTTC. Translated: CASSLGTGNIGETQYF.

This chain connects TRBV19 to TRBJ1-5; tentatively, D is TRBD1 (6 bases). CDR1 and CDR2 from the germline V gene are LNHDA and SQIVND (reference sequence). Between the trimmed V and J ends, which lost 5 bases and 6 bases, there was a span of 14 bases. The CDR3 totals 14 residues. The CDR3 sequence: CASSPRDIGQPQHF. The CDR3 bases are TGTGCCAGTAGTCCCCGGGACATTGGTCAGCCCCAGCATTTT.